This T cell receptor (beta chain) was captured by sequencing in a study of cytomegalovirus exposure and HLA in healthy donors. Study background: Unique TCR beta sequences numbering about 100 million came from around 180 million T cells in an earlier analysis.

The V gene's germline CDR1 is WSHSY and CDR2 SAAADI. V dropped 1 base and J dropped 3; count of bases not matched to a gene: 6. The CDR3 runs to 16 residues. Only one count was recorded for this clone. Its target is unknown. Whole-study results and caveats: Under in vitro conditions, three CMV-associated chains were confirmed as specific for CMV antigens. The investigators catalogued 164 TCR beta chains as cytomegalovirus-associated.

Researchers ran the PCR with 60 Vbeta and 13 Jbeta primers. Libraries were prepared by immunoSEQ multiplex PCR; TCRdb keeps only in-frame clonotypes and omits some of them. The profile shows about 120,000 clones, about three quarters of them singletons. The clonotype was recovered from a female donor in good health and CMV-seronegative. Input material: PBMCs. This chain uses TRBV10-2 with TRBJ2-1; 7 bases fit TRBD2. The CDR3 DNA is TGCGCCAGCAGTGAGTGGGCGGGGGAGGTCTACAATGAGCAGTTCTTC. Residues: CASSEWAGEVYNEQFF.